The next 9 T cell receptor beta chains were all read from a single sample in a study of blood T cell repertoires in COVID-19 (dated by TCRdb to the early 2020s). Libraries came from the immunoSEQ multiplex PCR assay. TCRdb obtained this table from immuneACCESS and retained in-frame rearrangements with V and J assigned. These tables miss some clones; where compared with another copy, unresolved V genes account for less than half of the shortfall, and the remainder is unexplained. This sample holds fewer than 150,000 clones; around 90% were observed only once. The ten largest make up 3.8% of the sample. The specimen was peripheral blood. All receptors derive from a woman in her sixties with COVID-19, enrolled during active disease.

This chain joins TRBV7-3 and TRBJ2-1, with TRBD2 identical over 9 bases. Germline V CDR1 and CDR2: SGHTA, FQGTGA. The CDR3 sequence is 14 residues long. The V segment lost 6 bases and the J segment 2 bases; nucleotides outside the gene matches: 2. As DNA, the CDR3 is TGTGCCAGCAGTCTAGCGGGGCCCTACAATGAGCAGTTCTTC. Translation: CASSLAGPYNEQFF.

The gene calls are TRBV6-5 and TRBJ1-4; the D gene is possibly TRBD1 (6 bases). This CDR3 contains 14 residues. Germline V gene sequence: CDR1 MNHEY, CDR2 SVGAGI. V was cut by 5 bases and J by 7 bases, with 14 bases left in between. The chain's CDR3 is CASSRTAKGEKLFF. Written as DNA, the CDR3 is TGTGCCAGCAGTCGGACAGCCAAAGGTGAAAAACTGTTTTTT.

The chain is built from TRBV10-3 and TRBJ2-7, with D possibly matching TRBD1 (6 bases). Germline lookup yields CDR1 ENHRY and CDR2 SYGVKD. V lost 2 bases, J lost 6 bases, and 20 bases lay in between. This CDR3 contains 16 residues. CDR3 protein: CAISEAPQGALREQYF. The CDR3 DNA reads TGTGCCATCAGTGAGGCACCACAGGGCGCTCTTCGCGAGCAGTACTTC.

V gene TRBV7-3 combines with J gene TRBJ2-1, with TRBD1 matching over 8 bases. Germline values: CDR1 SGHTA, CDR2 FQGTGA. This CDR3 spans 15 amino acids. V dropped 6 bases and J dropped 7; count of bases not matched to a gene: 11. The CDR3 spells CASSLDRGTGNEQFF. In nucleotides, the CDR3 is TGTGCCAGCAGTCTAGACAGGGGTACCGGGAATGAGCAGTTCTTC.

V usage is TRBV10-3 and J usage is TRBJ2-1, with 12 bases that match TRBD2. The CDR3 runs to 13 residues. Germline CDR1 reads ENHRY; CDR2 reads SYGVKD. The trim removed 8 bases at V and 9 bases at J, leaving 5 bases unmatched. The CDR3 DNA follows: TGTGCCATCCGACTAGCGGGGGACGCTGAGCAGTTCTTC. Translating gives CAIRLAGDAEQFF.

The gene calls are TRBV29-1 and TRBJ1-2; D is uncertain. Germline values: CDR1 SQVTM, CDR2 ANQGSEA. The CDR3 loop spans 13 amino acids. Trimming shortened V by 2 bases and J by 3 bases, and 10 bases separated the two germline ends. The CDR3 spells CSVEKWQDYGYTF. As DNA, the CDR3 is TGCAGCGTTGAAAAGTGGCAGGACTATGGCTACACCTTC.

V usage is TRBV25-1 and J usage is TRBJ1-6; D might be TRBD1 (6 bases). CDR3 length: 14 amino acids. Trimming cost V 3 bases and J 9 bases, with 12 bases left between them. The germline CDR1 and CDR2 sequences are MGHDK and SYGVNS. CDR3: CASSETGVGSPLHF. DNA for the CDR3: TGTGCCAGCAGTGAGACAGGTGTGGGTTCACCCCTCCACTTT.

The V call is TRBV29-1, the J call TRBJ1-1; D unresolved. The CDR3 sequence is 13 residues long. CDR1 is SQVTM, CDR2 ANQGSEA, per germline. Trimming removed 7 bases from V and 4 bases from J, with 16 bases in between. This CDR3 is CSAAGPAGTEAFF. CDR3 coding DNA: TGCAGCGCTGCCGGCCCAGCGGGCACTGAAGCTTTCTTT.

This sequence joins TRBV29-1 and TRBJ1-1; D is ambiguous. The germline V and J ends were trimmed by 5 bases and 1 base, with 5 bases remaining between them. Germline V gene data show CDR1 as SQVTM and CDR2 as ANQGSEA. The CDR3 is made up of 11 amino acids. The CDR3 sequence: CSVSRNTEAFF. The CDR3 region has the DNA TGCAGCGTTAGCCGGAACACTGAAGCTTTCTTT.